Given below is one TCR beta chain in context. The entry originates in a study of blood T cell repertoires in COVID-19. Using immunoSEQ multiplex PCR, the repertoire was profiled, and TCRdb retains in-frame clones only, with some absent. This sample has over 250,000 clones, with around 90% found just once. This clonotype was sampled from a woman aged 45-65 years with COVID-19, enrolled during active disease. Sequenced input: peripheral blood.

The CDR3 DNA reads TGTGCCAGCAGCGCTCAGGGGGCTAATGGAAACACCATATATTTT. This encodes CASSAQGANGNTIYF. The chain uses TRBV7-2 and TRBJ1-3, with TRBD1 matching over 8 bases. V was clipped by 5 bases and J by 3 bases; unmatched bases: 6. This CDR3 spans 15 amino acids. CDR1 is SGHTA and CDR2 is FQGNSA in the germline V gene.